A selection of T cell receptor beta chains follows, all from one sample in a study of blood T cell repertoires in COVID-19. The protocol was immunoSEQ multiplex PCR, while the TCRdb copy is restricted to in-frame clones and leaves out a portion. The sample has some 130,000 clones; 80% to 85% are singletons. The source material was PBMCs or T cells enriched from blood (not recorded which). These receptors were taken from a middle-aged man with acute COVID-19. Each CDR3 is given with its conserved first and last residue. The D gene is left open where the match is weak. The listing skips clone size in some rows; elsewhere it reads once, few, many or a size class.

TRBD1	TRBV30	NA	TRBJ1-2	TGTGCCTGTTGGACAGGGAACGTACGGTTTGGCTACACCTTC	CACWTGNVRFGYTF
TRBD2	TRBV7-2	NA	TRBJ2-3	TGTGCCAGCAGCTTAAGGACTAGCGGGAGGGTCACAGATACGCAGTATTTT	CASSLRTSGRVTDTQYF
NA	TRBV15	once	TRBJ1-1	TGTGCCACCAGCAGAGATCGAAGGCAGGCATACATGAACACTGAAGCTTTCTTT	CATSRDRRQAYMNTEAFF
TRBD1	TRBV19	few	TRBJ2-5	TGTGCCAGTAGTCCCCGACAGGGCCCCCAAGAGACCCAGTACTTC	CASSPRQGPQETQYF
TRBD2	TRBV7-2	few	TRBJ2-7	TGTGCCAGCAGCCGCAACGTAGCGGGGGGAAACTACGAGCAGTACTTC	CASSRNVAGGNYEQYF
NA	TRBV4-3	NA	TRBJ1-1	TGCGCCAGCAGCCAAGGAGGAACTTGGGGCAGCCTAATGAACACTGAAGCTTTCTTT	CASSQGGTWGSLMNTEAFF
TRBD2	TRBV5-1	NA	TRBJ2-7	TGCGCCAGCAGCCTGACGGGGGGACCTTCCTACGAGCAGTACTTC	CASSLTGGPSYEQYF
NA	TRBV10-2	NA	TRBJ2-1	TGCGCCAGCAGTGAGTCGTTTGGGTGGGAGGCATCAAATGAGCAGTTCTTC	CASSESFGWEASNEQFF
NA	TRBV27	NA	TRBJ2-3	TGTGCCAGCAGTTTAACGGTTGTCCGGACAGATACGCAGTATTTT	CASSLTVVRTDTQYF
TRBD2	TRBV11-2	NA	TRBJ2-1	TGTGCCAGCAGCTTAGATCTCGGACTAGCGGGGTACAATGAGCAGTTCTTC	CASSLDLGLAGYNEQFF
NA	TRBV28	few	TRBJ1-6	TGTGCCAGCAGTCTATCAACAGGGATAGGTTCACCCCTCCACTTT	CASSLSTGIGSPLHF
TRBD1	TRBV10-3	NA	TRBJ1-5	TGTGCCATCAGTGAGTCGTCGACAGGGACTCAGCCCCAGCATTTT	CAISESSTGTQPQHF
NA	TRBV6-2/TRBV6-3	NA	TRBJ1-5	TGTGCCAGCAGCCTGTCCAGGGAAGGGCCCCAGCATTTT	CASSLSREGPQHF
NA	TRBV6-5	NA	TRBJ1-4	TGTGCCAGCAGCGCCGTTCTCGGGGCTAATGAAAAACTGTTTTTT	CASSAVLGANEKLFF
NA	TRBV11-2	NA	TRBJ2-7	TGTGCCAGCAGCTTATATGCGGATATTCGGTACGAGCAGTACTTC	CASSLYADIRYEQYF
TRBD1	TRBV7-2	NA	TRBJ1-5	TGTGCCAGCAGCCCGGACAGGGGGGTTAACAATCAGCCCCAGCATTTT	CASSPDRGVNNQPQHF
TRBD1	TRBV6-1	NA	TRBJ1-1	TGTGCCAGCAGTGACCCAGGGGGCGCTCTTGAAGCTTTCTTT	CASSDPGGALEAFF
NA	TRBV6-5	NA	TRBJ1-6	TGTGCCAGCACCGGTGCGGGGGAAGGGTCACCCCTCCACTTT	CASTGAGEGSPLHF
NA	TRBV6-1	NA	TRBJ2-1	TGTGCCAGCAGTGAAAGGGGCACTTACTCCTACAATGAGCAGTTCTTC	CASSERGTYSYNEQFF
TRBD2	TRBV28	NA	TRBJ2-7	TGTGCCAGCAGTTTAGAGGGACTAGCGGGATCATTCTACGAGCAGTACTTC	CASSLEGLAGSFYEQYF
TRBD2	TRBV7-2	NA	TRBJ2-1	TGTGCCAGCAGCTTAGCTAGCGGGGGGTTCGATGAGCAGTTCTTC	CASSLASGGFDEQFF
TRBD1	TRBV7-2	NA	TRBJ2-5	TGTGCCAGCAGCCCTGACAGGGGGTACCAAGAGACCCAGTACTTC	CASSPDRGYQETQYF
TRBD1	TRBV6-2/TRBV6-3	NA	TRBJ2-5	TGTGCCAGCAGTTACGAGACAGGGACGTACCAAGAGACCCAGTACTTC	CASSYETGTYQETQYF
TRBD1	TRBV29-1	NA	TRBJ1-1	TGCAGCGTCGGGACAGGGAGTTGGACTGAAGCTTTCTTT	CSVGTGSWTEAFF